The entry below describes one TCR beta chain. From germline, CDR1 is SGHRS and CDR2 YFSETQ. The CDR3 sequence is 15 residues long. The V end was cut by 7 bases, the J end by 8 bases, with 24 bases between. The data stem from a study of blood T cell repertoires in COVID-19. Study information: Material from acute and convalescent COVID-19 was sourced from the United States, Italy and Spain. T cells, B-cell-depleted T cells, or PBMCs supplied cDNA or gDNA.

In the authors' methods: Nucleated cell number was recorded as an estimate derived from reference gene primer amplification. Clones were read by immunoSEQ multiplex PCR, and TCRdb kept only the in-frame ones, dropping some. V, J and clone size derive from that table, while D and trimming were established from the DNA sequence. Among fewer than 200,000 clones listed, about 70% were seen once. The chain links TRBV5-1 to TRBJ1-2; maybe TRBD1 (5 bases). This receptor was taken from a woman between 50 and 59 years old with active or convalescent COVID-19. The sequencing sample was made of peripheral blood. CDR3 amino acids: CASHDLGGEVSGYTF. The CDR3 DNA sequence: TGCGCCAGCCATGATCTCGGAGGGGAGGTATCGGGCTACACCTTC.